The clone carrying this TCR beta chain has a single count. These data originate in a study of technical replicates of blood from a handful of donors. Clones were sequenced by immunoSEQ multiplex PCR, and TCRdb holds only the in-frame ones, with some missing. The table shows under 85,000 clones, with roughly 91% occurring only once. The sequenced material came from T cells isolated from PBMCs. This clonotype was obtained from a human donor in good health.

DNA of the CDR3: TGTGCCTGCGCTACAGGGAATCAGCCCCAGCATTTT. Translation gives CACATGNQPQHF. This chain joins TRBV30 and TRBJ1-5, with a weak D call TRBD1 (6 bases). This CDR3 comprises 12 residues. V shed 6 bases and J shed 4 bases, with 10 bases lying between them. Per germline, CDR1 GTSNPN and CDR2 SVGIG (reference sequence).